The 16 T cell receptor beta chains reported below all come from one sample, sequenced in a study of blood T cell repertoires in COVID-19. Only in-frame clones appear in the TCRdb table, and some are missing; sequencing was by immunoSEQ multiplex PCR. The sample yields fewer than 90,000 clones, about 95% seen once. Sequences were obtained from peripheral blood. The receptors derive from a human donor with active COVID-19. The donor label of this sample is uncertain.

The gene calls are TRBV3-1 (or the pseudogene TRBV3-2) and TRBJ2-4; possible D gene TRBD2, 6 bases. V was trimmed by 6 bases and J by 15 bases, leaving 15 bases between them. CDR3 length: 11 amino acids. In germline, CDR1 is LGHDT, CDR2 YNNKEL (reference sequence). The DNA of the CDR3 is TGTGCCAGCAGTCAAACTAGCCTGTGGTACTTC. Encoded protein: CASSQTSLWYF.

The chain links TRBV6-2 or TRBV6-3 to TRBJ2-2, with 13 bases lining up with TRBD2. The germline V gene has CDR1 MNHEY and CDR2 SVGEGT. The CDR3 is made up of 14 amino acids. Germline trimming cut 5 bases from V and 7 bases from J; bases unmatched to any gene: 1. The DNA of the CDR3 is TGTGCCAGCAGTAGGACTAGCGGGAGCGGGGAGCTGTTTTTT. Encoded protein: CASSRTSGSGELFF.

The genes are TRBV5-6 and TRBJ2-1, with D possibly being TRBD1 (6 bases). Trimming left V 5 bases short and J 10 bases short, with 16 bases between. The CDR3 runs to 13 residues. The germline V gene has CDR1 SGHDT and CDR2 YYEEEE. The CDR3 spells CASSQGRGGEQFF. CDR3 coding DNA: TGTGCCAGCAGTCAGGGCAGGGGCGGCGAGCAGTTCTTC. Full variable domain (remainder filled in from reference TRBV5-6 and TRBJ2-1): DAGVTQSPTHLIKTRGQQVTLRCSPKSGHDTVSWYQQALGQGPQFIFQYYEEEERQRGNFPDRFSGHQFPNYSSELNVNALLLGDSALYLCASSQGRGGEQFFGPGTRLTVL.

The J gene is TRBJ2-3, the V gene TRBV24-1; 7 bases align to TRBD2. V lost 0 bases, J lost 1 base, and 0 bases stayed unmatched. Germline V CDR1 and CDR2: KGHDR, SFDVKD. CDR3 size: 15 residues. The CDR3 DNA follows: TGTGCCACCAGTGATTTGACTAGCGGCACAGATACGCAGTATTTT. This codes for CATSDLTSGTDTQYF.

This clone has only a few counts. The V gene is TRBV29-1, the J gene TRBJ2-7; a possible D gene is TRBD2 (7 bases). This CDR3 is built from 14 residues. Trimming left V 1 base short and J 3 bases short, with 13 bases between. CDR1 and CDR2 (germline): SQVTM, ANQGSEA. CDR3 nucleotide sequence: TGCAGCGTTGAAGGGGCGGGGGCGATCTACGAGCAGTACTTC. Translation: CSVEGAGAIYEQYF.

The CDR3 loop reads CASSDPPSSGAEAFF. The CDR3 coding sequence is TGTGCCAGCAGTGATCCTCCCTCTAGTGGAGCTGAAGCTTTCTTT. The chain joins TRBV2 to TRBJ1-1; D uncertain. Trimming stripped 3 bases from V and 6 bases from J, with 17 bases between. Germline V gives CDR1 SNHLY, CDR2 FYNNEI. The CDR3 has 15 amino acids.

Points on this clone: Distinct nucleotide sequences in the sample also encode this CDR3. The chain has TRBV5-1 and TRBJ2-5, with a weak D call TRBD2 (5 bases). The CDR3 is made up of 13 amino acids. V lost 2 bases to trimming and J lost 2 bases, with 7 bases between them. Germline V gene sequence: CDR1 SGHRS, CDR2 YFSETQ. The CDR3 DNA is TGCGCCAGCAGCTTTGGAGGACAAGAGACCCAGTACTTC. Translating it yields CASSFGGQETQYF.

The chain joins TRBV25-1 to TRBJ1-3, with a weak D call TRBD1 (5 bases). The V end lost 2 bases, the J end lost 7 bases, and 15 bases lay between the germline ends. Per the germline V gene, CDR1 is MGHDK and CDR2 is SYGVNS. This CDR3 has 15 residues. CDR3 sequence: CASSEGQGLSNTIYF. The DNA for the CDR3 is TGTGCCAGCAGTGAAGGCCAGGGTTTGAGCAACACCATATATTTT.

This rearrangement joins TRBV28 to TRBJ1-1, with 12 bases lining up with TRBD1. After removal of 8 bases from V and 5 bases from J, the junction contained 3 bases not matched to a gene. The germline V gene encodes CDR1 MDHEN and CDR2 SYDVKM. The length of the CDR3 is 13 residues. The DNA for the CDR3 is TGTGCCAGCGGGGGACAGGGGGCGACTGAAGCTTTCTTT. Translation gives CASGGQGATEAFF.

CDR3 DNA: TGTGCCAGCAGTCCGCCCCGGGACAGGTCTACTGAAGCTTTCTTT. Its translation: CASSPPRDRSTEAFF. This rearrangement joins TRBV6-5 to TRBJ1-1; 8 nucleotides agree with TRBD1. Germline CDR1 and CDR2: MNHEY and SVGAGI. The CDR3 runs to 15 residues. V trimming: 5 bases; J trimming: 5 bases; junction bases outside the gene matches: 10.

This clone was detected once. The V and J genes are TRBV15 and TRBJ1-5; D gene ambiguous. Trimming removed 4 bases from V and 6 bases from J, with 10 bases in between. CDR3 size: 13 residues. Germline V lookup: CDR1 LNHNV, CDR2 YYDKDF (reference sequence). The CDR3 reads CATSTTIAQPQHF. CDR3 bases: TGTGCCACCAGCACCACTATAGCTCAGCCCCAGCATTTT.

This clone was seen only once. This chain links TRBV24-1 with TRBJ2-3; the match to TRBD2 covers 7 bases. Per germline, CDR1 KGHDR and CDR2 SFDVKD. V was clipped by 9 bases and J by 1 base; unmatched bases: 9. The CDR3 extends over 15 amino acids. The CDR3 protein is CATGRREFGTDTQYF. The CDR3 DNA follows: TGTGCCACCGGGCGGCGGGAGTTCGGCACAGATACGCAGTATTTT.

V usage is TRBV5-6 and J usage is TRBJ2-7; D unclear. V was clipped by 4 bases and J by 1 base, with 12 bases between them. Germline-derived CDR1 and CDR2 are SGHDT and YYEEEE. The length of the CDR3 is 14 residues. CDR3: CASSQYPWSYEQYF. In nucleotides, the CDR3 is TGTGCCAGCAGCCAGTACCCTTGGTCCTACGAGCAGTACTTC.

This clone appeared a single time. CDR3: CASRMGQGFNQPQHF. The CDR3 DNA follows: TGCGCCAGCAGAATGGGGCAGGGTTTCAATCAGCCCCAGCATTTT. V and J are TRBV5-1 and TRBJ1-5, with a possible D match to TRBD1 (5 bases). Germline V gives CDR1 SGHRS, CDR2 YFSETQ. The V end lost 5 bases, the J end lost 3 bases, and 15 bases lay between the germline ends. The CDR3 sequence is 15 residues long.

This clone was observed a single time. The rearrangement links TRBV2 to TRBJ1-1; the D gene is possibly TRBD1 (5 bases). This CDR3 is 12 amino acids long. V lost 3 bases and J lost 12, with 14 bases in between. Per germline, CDR1 SNHLY and CDR2 FYNNEI. The DNA of the CDR3 is TGTGCCAGCAGTGATTCGGGGGAGGACCCTTTCTTT. Translating gives CASSDSGEDPFF.

The V call is TRBV3-1 (or the pseudogene TRBV3-2), the J call TRBJ1-6; 7 bases map to TRBD1. This CDR3 is 13 amino acids long. Per germline, CDR1 LGHDT and CDR2 YNNKEL (reference sequence). Unmatched junction bases numbered 2, after V lost 3 bases and J lost 9 bases. The CDR3 DNA reads TGTGCCAGCAGCCAGCAGGGGGGTTCACCCCTCCACTTT. This sequence encodes CASSQQGGSPLHF.